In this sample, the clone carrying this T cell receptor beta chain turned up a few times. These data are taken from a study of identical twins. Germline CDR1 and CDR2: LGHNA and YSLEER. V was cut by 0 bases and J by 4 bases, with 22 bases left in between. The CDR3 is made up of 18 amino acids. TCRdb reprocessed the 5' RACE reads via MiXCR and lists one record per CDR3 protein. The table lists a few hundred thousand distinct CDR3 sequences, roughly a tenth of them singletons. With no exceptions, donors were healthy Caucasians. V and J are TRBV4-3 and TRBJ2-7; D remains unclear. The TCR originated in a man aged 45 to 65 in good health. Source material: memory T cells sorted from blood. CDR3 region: CASSQEYFPGKVGYEQYF. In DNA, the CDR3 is TGCGCCAGCAGCCAAGAATATTTCCCCGGCAAAGTGGGATACGAGCAGTACTTC.